This TCR beta chain was sequenced for a study of shared T cell receptors in the human thymus (dated by TCRdb to about 2021). Notes on the research overall: The study examined how self-reactive, shared T-cell receptor alpha chains are generated in the human thymus.

The library was obtained by the immunoSEQ multiplex PCR assay. TCRdb re-hosts the immuneACCESS table, in-frame sequences only. Its copies lack some clones; in the studies checked, an unresolved V gene accounts for under half of them, and the cause for the rest is not known. For this sample the table gives 500,000 to 850,000 clones, of which over 75% were detected only once. The top ten clones comprise roughly 0.0086% of the sample. From the cysteine through the phenylalanine, the CDR3 covers 13 amino acids. Kept here is only the CDR3 DNA, which spans 39 bases and is read in frame from base 1. CDR1 SGHDT and CDR2 YYEEEE were looked up in the germline V gene. V loses 4 bases of germline sequence and J loses 7 bases, and the interval between the two ends is 12 bases. As to this clone: Its recognized antigen is unknown. No much larger clone is present one base from it, and per-base qualities are unavailable.

These data also formed part of another study, on human thymus T cells. Per the second study: Donors were immunologically healthy infants undergoing open corrective cardiac surgery for congenital heart defects in Finland. The thymus tissue came from surgical resects taken out during corrective cardiac surgery. Usage of V and J gene segments appeared to be biased in both the thymic and the peripheral blood repertoires. The related research reported highly overlapping thymic TCR repertoires among unrelated individuals. The study characterized TCR alpha and beta repertoires from roughly eight infant thymus samples and a few related peripheral blood samples. Donor ages ranged from about 6 to 250 days, and the cohort comprised five to seven male and a couple of female infants. After being mechanically released from the tissue, thymocytes were kept at -70 degrees C in pellets of about 10-32 million cells. Genomic DNA was extracted from frozen cell pellets with a QIAsymphony instrument. TCRB and TCRAD loci were amplified from a standardized quantity of quality-controlled genomic DNA using the immunoSEQ multiplex PCR assay. The V(D)J region was spanned by amplicons of a length sufficient to cover the CDR3 and to identify V and J genes. Amplicon sequencing was performed on an Illumina platform through the commercial immunoSEQ service. Corrections for primer bias and sequencing errors followed previously described methods, while TCRAD and TCRB definitions were based on the IMGT database. Analysis of the repertoires was done with immunoSEQ Analyzer 3.0 and VDJTools and included basic statistics, V/J segment usage, diversity estimates, rarefaction and pairwise overlap. Diversity was estimated using the Chao1, ChaoE, Efron-Thisted, Shannon and inverse Simpson indices, and was also estimated on datasets down-sampled to the size of the smallest sample. Repertoire overlap was assessed by strict matching of CDR3 nucleotide sequence, V gene and J gene, and clustering was done by Jaccard-based multidimensional scaling. Thymus samples yielded on average about 810,000 unique TCRB clonotypes, compared with 80,000 to 85,000 from blood samples.

The clonotype was recovered from a boy in the first two years of life with a congenital heart defect. Donor details come from another sample of the same person, matched by shared clones. Material for sequencing was thymocytes. The chain is encoded by TRBV5-6 joined to TRBJ2-1, with TRBD1 perhaps the D gene, on 6 matching bases. The nucleotides are TGTGCCAGCAGCACCGGGACAAGGAATGAGCAGTTCTTC. The encoded protein is CASSTGTRNEQFF.